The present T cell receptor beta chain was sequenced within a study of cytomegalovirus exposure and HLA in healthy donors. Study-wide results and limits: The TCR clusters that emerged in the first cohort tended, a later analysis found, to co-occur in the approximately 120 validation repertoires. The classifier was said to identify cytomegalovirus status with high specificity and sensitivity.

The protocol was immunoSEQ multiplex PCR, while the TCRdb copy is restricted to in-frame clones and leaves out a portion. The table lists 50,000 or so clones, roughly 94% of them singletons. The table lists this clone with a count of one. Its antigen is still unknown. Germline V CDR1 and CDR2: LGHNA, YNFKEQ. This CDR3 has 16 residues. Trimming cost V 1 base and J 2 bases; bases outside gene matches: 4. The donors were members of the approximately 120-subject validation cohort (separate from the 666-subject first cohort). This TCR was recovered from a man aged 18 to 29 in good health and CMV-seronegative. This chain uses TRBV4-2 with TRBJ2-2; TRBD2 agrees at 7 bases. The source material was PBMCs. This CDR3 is CASSQGLADNTGELFF. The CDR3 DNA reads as TGTGCCAGCAGCCAAGGACTAGCCGATAACACCGGGGAGCTGTTTTTT.